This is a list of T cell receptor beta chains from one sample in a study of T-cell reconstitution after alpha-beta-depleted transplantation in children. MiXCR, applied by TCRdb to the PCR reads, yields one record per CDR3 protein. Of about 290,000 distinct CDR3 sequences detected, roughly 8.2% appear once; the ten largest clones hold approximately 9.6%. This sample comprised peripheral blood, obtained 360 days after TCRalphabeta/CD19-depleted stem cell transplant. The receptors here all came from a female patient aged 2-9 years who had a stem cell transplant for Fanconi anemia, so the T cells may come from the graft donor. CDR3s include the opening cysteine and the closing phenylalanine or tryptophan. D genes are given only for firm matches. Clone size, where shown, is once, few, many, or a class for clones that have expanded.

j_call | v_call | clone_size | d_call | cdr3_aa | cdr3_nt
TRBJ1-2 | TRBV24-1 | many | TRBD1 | CATSDPFQQGNYGYTF | TGTGCCACCAGTGATCCGTTCCAACAGGGGAACTATGGCTACACCTTC
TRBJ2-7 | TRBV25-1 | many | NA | CASSEGLAREQYF | TGTGCCAGCAGTGAAGGGCTAGCAAGGGAGCAGTACTTC
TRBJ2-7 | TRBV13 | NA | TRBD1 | CASSSIPRQGSYEQYF | TGTGCCAGCAGCTCAATACCTCGACAGGGTTCCTACGAGCAGTACTTC
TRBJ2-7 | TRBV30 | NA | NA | CAWSWETEQYF | TGTGCCTGGTCTTGGGAAACCGAGCAGTACTTC
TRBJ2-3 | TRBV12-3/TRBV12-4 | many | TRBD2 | CASSLERLAGLTDTQYF | TGTGCCAGCAGTTTAGAGAGGCTAGCGGGCCTCACAGATACGCAGTATTTT
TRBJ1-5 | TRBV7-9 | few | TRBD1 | CASRGQDQPQHF | TGTGCCAGCAGAGGACAGGATCAGCCCCAGCATTTT
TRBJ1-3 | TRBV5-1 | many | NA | CASSLMTLDNPGNTIYF | TGCGCCAGCAGCTTAATGACGCTGGATAACCCTGGAAACACCATATATTTT
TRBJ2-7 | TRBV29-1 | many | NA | CSVEGGEAYEQYF | TGCAGCGTTGAAGGGGGCGAGGCCTACGAGCAGTACTTC
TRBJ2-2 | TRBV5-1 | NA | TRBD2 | CASSRLAGGQRNTGELFF | TGCGCCAGCAGCCGACTAGCCGGTGGCCAACGGAACACCGGGGAGCTGTTTTTT
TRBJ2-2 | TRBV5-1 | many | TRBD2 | CASSFHSGTSPGELFF | TGCGCCAGCAGCTTTCATTCCGGGACTAGTCCCGGGGAGCTGTTTTTT
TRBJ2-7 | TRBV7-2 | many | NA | CASSLERGPYEQYF | TGTGCCAGCAGCTTAGAGCGCGGTCCCTACGAGCAGTACTTC
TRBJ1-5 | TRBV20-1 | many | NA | CSARAGAGQPQHF | TGCAGTGCTAGAGCCGGGGCCGGTCAGCCCCAGCATTTT
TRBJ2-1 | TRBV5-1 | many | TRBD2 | CASSFSPSGSSYNEQFF | TGCGCCAGCAGCTTTTCCCCTAGCGGGAGCTCCTACAATGAGCAGTTCTTC
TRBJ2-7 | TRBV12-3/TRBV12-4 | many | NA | CASSLEGPTYEQYF | TGTGCCAGCAGTTTAGAAGGGCCGACCTACGAGCAGTACTTC
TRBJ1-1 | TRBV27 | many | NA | CASSWWWQKAFF | TGTGCCAGCAGTTGGTGGTGGCAGAAAGCTTTCTTT
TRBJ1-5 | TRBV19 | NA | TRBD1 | CASRQGGQSNQPQHF | TGTGCCAGTAGGCAGGGGGGTCAGAGCAATCAGCCCCAGCATTTT
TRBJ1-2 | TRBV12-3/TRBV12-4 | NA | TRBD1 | CASSQHDRAEGYTF | TGTGCCAGCAGTCAGCATGACAGGGCGGAAGGCTACACCTTC
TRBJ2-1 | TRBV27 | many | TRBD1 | CASSYRGASYNEQFF | TGTGCCAGCAGTTACAGGGGAGCATCCTACAATGAGCAGTTCTTC
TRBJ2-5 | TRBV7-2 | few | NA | CASSLANLETQYF | TGTGCCAGCAGCTTAGCCAATCTGGAGACCCAGTACTTC
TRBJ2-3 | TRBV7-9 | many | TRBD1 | CASSLSTGTGHGDTQYF | TGTGCCAGCAGCTTAAGCACCGGGACAGGACATGGAGATACGCAGTATTTT
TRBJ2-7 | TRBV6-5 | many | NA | CASSRGRYEQYF | TGTGCCAGCAGCCGGGGACGGTACGAGCAGTACTTC
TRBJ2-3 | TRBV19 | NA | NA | CASMGTSLADTQYF | TGTGCCAGTATGGGGACATCCCTGGCAGATACGCAGTATTTT
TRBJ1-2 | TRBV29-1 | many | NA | CSVDSFAGEDYGYTF | TGCAGCGTTGATAGTTTTGCGGGGGAAGACTATGGCTACACCTTC
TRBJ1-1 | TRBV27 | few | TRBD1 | CASSLLSTGYQAFF | TGTGCCAGCAGTTTATTGTCGACAGGGTATCAAGCTTTCTTT
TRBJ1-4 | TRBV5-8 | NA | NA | CASSLAPGSLPNEKLFF | TGTGCCAGCAGCTTGGCCCCCGGGTCCCTCCCCAATGAAAAACTGTTTTTT
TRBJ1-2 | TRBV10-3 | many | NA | CAISQDGPYGYTF | TGTGCCATCAGTCAAGACGGCCCCTATGGCTACACCTTC
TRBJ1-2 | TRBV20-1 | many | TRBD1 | CSARHVRGVYGYTF | TGCAGTGCTAGGCATGTCAGGGGGGTATATGGCTACACCTTC
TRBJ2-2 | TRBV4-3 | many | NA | CASSQDRVFRAGELFF | TGCGCCAGCAGCCAAGATAGGGTGTTCCGGGCCGGGGAGCTGTTTTTT
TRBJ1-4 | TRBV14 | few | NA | CASSQDYRQEKLFF | TGTGCCAGCAGCCAAGACTATAGACAGGAAAAACTGTTTTTT
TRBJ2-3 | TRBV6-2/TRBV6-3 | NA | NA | CASSYPRQELRAVQYF | TGTGCCAGCAGTTACCCTCGACAGGAGCTACGTGCAGTGCAGTATTTT
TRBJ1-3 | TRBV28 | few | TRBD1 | CASSPQGAPGNTIYF | TGTGCCAGCAGTCCGCAGGGGGCCCCTGGAAACACCATATATTTT
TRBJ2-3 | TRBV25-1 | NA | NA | CASRDKGLSTDTQYF | TGTGCCAGCAGGGATAAAGGACTCTCCACAGATACGCAGTATTTT
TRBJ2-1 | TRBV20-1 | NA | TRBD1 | CQITGQGHNEQIF | TGCCAAATAACGGGACAGGGGCATAATGAGCAGATCTTC
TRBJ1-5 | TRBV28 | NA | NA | CATSRGPHQPQHF | TGTGCCACCTCCCGGGGTCCTCATCAGCCCCAGCATTTT
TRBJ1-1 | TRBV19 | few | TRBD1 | CASSIRGANTEAFF | TGTGCCAGTAGTATCAGGGGGGCAAACACTGAAGCTTTCTTT
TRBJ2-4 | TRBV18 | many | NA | CASSPEGRSILQYF | TGTGCCAGCTCACCAGAGGGTCGGTCCATACTACAGTACTTC
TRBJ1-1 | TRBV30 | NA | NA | CAWNFGSEAFF | TGTGCCTGGAATTTTGGATCTGAAGCTTTCTTT
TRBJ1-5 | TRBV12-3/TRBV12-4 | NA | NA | CASSFDFYGNQPQHF | TGTGCCAGCAGTTTCGACTTTTATGGCAATCAGCCCCAGCATTTT
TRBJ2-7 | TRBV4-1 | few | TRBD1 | CASSARDSLSYEQYF | TGCGCCAGCAGCGCCCGGGACAGTCTTTCCTACGAGCAGTACTTC
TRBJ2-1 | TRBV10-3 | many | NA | CAISDSGGDNEQFF | TGTGCCATCAGTGATTCTGGCGGGGACAATGAGCAGTTCTTC
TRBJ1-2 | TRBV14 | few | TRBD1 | CASSQNRGYYGYTF | TGTGCCAGCAGCCAGAACAGGGGCTACTATGGCTACACCTTC
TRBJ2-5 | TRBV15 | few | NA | CATSRQGGETQYF | TGTGCCACCAGCAGACAGGGTGGAGAGACCCAGTACTTC
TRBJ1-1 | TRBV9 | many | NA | CASTYAMNTEAFF | TGTGCCAGCACATACGCCATGAACACTGAAGCTTTCTTT
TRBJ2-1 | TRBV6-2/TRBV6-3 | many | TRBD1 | CASRDRVKNNEQFF | TGTGCCAGCAGGGACAGGGTTAAGAACAATGAGCAGTTCTTC
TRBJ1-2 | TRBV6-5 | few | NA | CASIRRDQGNGYTF | TGTGCCAGCATCCGCCGGGACCAGGGCAATGGCTACACCTTC